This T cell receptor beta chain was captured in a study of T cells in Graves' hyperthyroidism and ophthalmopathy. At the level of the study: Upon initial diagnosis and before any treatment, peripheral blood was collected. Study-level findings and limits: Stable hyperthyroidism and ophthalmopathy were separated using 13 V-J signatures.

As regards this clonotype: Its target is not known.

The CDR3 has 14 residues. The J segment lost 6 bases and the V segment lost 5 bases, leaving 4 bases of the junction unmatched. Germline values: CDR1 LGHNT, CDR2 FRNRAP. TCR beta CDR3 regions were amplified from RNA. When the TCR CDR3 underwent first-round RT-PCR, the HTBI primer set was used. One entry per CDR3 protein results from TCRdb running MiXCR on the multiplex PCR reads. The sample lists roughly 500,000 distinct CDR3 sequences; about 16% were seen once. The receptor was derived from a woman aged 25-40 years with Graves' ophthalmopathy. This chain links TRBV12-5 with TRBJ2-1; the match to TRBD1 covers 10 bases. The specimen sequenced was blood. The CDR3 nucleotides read TGTGCTAGTGGTGGGGGACAGGGGATCAATGAGCAGTTCTTC. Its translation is CASGGGQGINEQFF.